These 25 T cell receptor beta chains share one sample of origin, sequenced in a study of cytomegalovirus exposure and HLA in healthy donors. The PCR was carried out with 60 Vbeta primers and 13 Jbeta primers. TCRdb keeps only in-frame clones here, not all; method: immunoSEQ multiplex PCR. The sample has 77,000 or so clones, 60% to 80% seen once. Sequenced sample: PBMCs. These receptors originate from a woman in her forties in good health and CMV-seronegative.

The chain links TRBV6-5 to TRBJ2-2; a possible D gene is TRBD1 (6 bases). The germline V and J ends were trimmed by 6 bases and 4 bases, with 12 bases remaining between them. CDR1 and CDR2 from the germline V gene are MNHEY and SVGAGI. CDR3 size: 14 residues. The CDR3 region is CASSSQGFTGELFF. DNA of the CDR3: TGTGCCAGCAGCTCCCAGGGGTTCACCGGGGAGCTGTTTTTT.

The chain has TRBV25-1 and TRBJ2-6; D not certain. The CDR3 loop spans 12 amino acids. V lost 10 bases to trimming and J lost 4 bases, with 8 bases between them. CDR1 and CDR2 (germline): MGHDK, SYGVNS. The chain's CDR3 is CATGQGANVLTF. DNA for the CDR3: TGTGCCACCGGTCAAGGGGCCAACGTCCTGACTTTC.

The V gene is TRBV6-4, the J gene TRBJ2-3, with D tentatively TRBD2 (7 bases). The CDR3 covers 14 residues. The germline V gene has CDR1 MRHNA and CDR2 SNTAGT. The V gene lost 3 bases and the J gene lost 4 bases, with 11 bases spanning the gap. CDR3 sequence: CASSEGGGADTQYF. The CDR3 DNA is TGTGCCAGCAGTGAAGGCGGGGGCGCAGATACGCAGTATTTT.

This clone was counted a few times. In DNA, the CDR3 is TGCGCCGCCGCGGGGGACAGGGGGAACACTGAAGCTTTCTTT. It translates to CAAAGDRGNTEAFF. The chain links TRBV10-2 to TRBJ1-1; TRBD1 matches at 10 bases. Germline CDR1 reads WSHSY; CDR2 reads SAAADI. After removal of 11 bases from V and 1 base from J, the junction contained 7 bases not matched to a gene. The CDR3 length is 14 residues.

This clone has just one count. CDR3 region: CASSLGDRPISGANVLTF. The CDR3, as DNA: TGTGCCAGCAGCTTGGGGGACAGACCCATCTCTGGGGCCAACGTCCTGACTTTC. The rearrangement uses TRBV7-3 and TRBJ2-6; 7 bases line up with TRBD1. Germline CDR1 and CDR2: SGHTA and FQGTGA. This CDR3 is built from 18 residues. With 3 bases clipped from V and 0 bases from J, the junction kept 8 bases outside the gene matches.

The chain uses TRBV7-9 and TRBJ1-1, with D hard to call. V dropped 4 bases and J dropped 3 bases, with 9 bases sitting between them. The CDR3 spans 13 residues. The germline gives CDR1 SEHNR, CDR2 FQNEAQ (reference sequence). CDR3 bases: TGTGCCAGCAGCTACACACCAGACACTGAAGCTTTCTTT. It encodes CASSYTPDTEAFF.

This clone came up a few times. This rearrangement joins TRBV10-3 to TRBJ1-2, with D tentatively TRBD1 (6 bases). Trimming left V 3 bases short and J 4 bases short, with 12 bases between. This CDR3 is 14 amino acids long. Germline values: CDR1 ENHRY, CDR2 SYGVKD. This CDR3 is CAISEQGSGYGYTF. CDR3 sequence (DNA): TGTGCCATCAGTGAACAGGGAAGCGGCTATGGCTACACCTTC.

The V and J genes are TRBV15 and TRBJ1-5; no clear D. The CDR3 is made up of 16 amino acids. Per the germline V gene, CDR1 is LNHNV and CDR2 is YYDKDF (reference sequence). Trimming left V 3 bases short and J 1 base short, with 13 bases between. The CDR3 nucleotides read TGTGCCACCAGCAGGGACCGGCCGGGAAGCAATCAGCCCCAGCATTTT. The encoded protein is CATSRDRPGSNQPQHF.

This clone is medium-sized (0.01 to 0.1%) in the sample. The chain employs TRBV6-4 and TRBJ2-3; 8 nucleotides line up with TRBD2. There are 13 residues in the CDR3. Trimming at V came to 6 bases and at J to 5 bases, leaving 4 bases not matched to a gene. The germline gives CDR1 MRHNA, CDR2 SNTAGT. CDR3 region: CASSGGAQDTQYF. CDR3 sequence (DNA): TGTGCCAGCAGCGGGGGGGCCCAAGATACGCAGTATTTT.

The CDR3 coding sequence is TGCGCCAGCAGCTTGGACGAGGGCTCAGGGGCCAAACTGTTTTTT. Translated, it gives CASSLDEGSGAKLFF. The chain carries TRBV5-1 and TRBJ1-4; perhaps TRBD1 as D (6 bases). The CDR3 contains 15 residues. Between the trimmed V and J ends, which lost 0 bases and 11 bases, there was a span of 17 bases. Germline CDR1 reads SGHRS; CDR2 reads YFSETQ.

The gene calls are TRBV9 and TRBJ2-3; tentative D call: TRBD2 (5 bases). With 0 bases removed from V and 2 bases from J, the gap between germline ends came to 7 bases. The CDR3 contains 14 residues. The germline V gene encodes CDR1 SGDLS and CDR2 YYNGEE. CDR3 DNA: TGTGCCAGCAGCGTAGGGGGAGTCACAGATACGCAGTATTTT. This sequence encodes CASSVGGVTDTQYF.

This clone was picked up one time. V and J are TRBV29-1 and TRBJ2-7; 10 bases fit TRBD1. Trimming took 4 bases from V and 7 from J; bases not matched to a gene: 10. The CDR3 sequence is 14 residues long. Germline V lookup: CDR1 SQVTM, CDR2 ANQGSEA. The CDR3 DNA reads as TGCAGCGTTGCCCTCATTGGGACAGGGGCTGAGCAGTACTTC. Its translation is CSVALIGTGAEQYF.

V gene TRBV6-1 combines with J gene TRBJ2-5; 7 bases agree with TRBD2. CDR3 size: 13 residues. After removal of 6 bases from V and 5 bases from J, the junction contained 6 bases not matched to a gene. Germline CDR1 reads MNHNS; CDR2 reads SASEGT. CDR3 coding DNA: TGTGCCAGCAGAGGGCAGGGAGGGGAGACCCAGTACTTC. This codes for CASRGQGGETQYF.

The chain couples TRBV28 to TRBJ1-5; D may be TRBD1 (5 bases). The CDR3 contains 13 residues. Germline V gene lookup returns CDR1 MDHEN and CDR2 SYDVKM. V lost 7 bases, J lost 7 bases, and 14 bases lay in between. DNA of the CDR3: TGTGCCAGCAACCGACAGAATATCCAGCCCCAGCATTTT. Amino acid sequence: CASNRQNIQPQHF.

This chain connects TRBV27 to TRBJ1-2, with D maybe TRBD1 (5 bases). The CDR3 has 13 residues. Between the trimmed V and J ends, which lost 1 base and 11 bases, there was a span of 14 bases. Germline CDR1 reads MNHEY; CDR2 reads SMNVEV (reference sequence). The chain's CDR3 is CASSLYEGVPYTF. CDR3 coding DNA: TGTGCCAGCAGTTTATATGAAGGGGTTCCGTACACCTTC.

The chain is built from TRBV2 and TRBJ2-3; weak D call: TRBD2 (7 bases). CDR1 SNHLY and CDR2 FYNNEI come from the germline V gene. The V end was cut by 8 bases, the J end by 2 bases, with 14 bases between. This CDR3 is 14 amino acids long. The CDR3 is CASFRGGATDTQYF. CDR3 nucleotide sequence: TGTGCCAGCTTTAGGGGGGGAGCCACAGATACGCAGTATTTT.

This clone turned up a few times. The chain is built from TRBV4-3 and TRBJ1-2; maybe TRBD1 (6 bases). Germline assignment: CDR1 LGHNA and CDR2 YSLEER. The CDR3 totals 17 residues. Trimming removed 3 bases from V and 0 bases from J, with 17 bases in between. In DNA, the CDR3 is TGCGCCAGCAGCCAGGCGTCGACAGGAGGAACTAACTATGGCTACACCTTC. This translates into CASSQASTGGTNYGYTF.

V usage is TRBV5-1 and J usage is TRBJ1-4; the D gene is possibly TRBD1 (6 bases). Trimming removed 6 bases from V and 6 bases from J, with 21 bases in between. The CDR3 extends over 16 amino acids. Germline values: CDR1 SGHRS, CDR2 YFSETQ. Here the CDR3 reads CASKTIEDSTDEKLFF. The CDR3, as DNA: TGCGCCAGCAAGACAATTGAGGACAGTACAGATGAAAAACTGTTTTTT.

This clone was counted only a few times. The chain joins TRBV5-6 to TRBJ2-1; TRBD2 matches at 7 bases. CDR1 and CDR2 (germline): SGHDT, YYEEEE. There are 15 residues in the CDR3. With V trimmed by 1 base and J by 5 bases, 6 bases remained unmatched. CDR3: CASSLRGGEDNEQFF. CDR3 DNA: TGTGCCAGCAGCTTGAGGGGAGGGGAGGACAATGAGCAGTTCTTC.

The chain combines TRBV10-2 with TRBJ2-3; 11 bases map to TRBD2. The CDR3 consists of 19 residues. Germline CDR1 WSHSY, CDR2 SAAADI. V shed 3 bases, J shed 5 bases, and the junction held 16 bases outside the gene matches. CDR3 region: CASSDPNLIAGGSGDTQYF. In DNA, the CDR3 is TGCGCCAGCAGTGATCCCAACTTAATAGCGGGGGGGAGCGGAGATACGCAGTATTTT.

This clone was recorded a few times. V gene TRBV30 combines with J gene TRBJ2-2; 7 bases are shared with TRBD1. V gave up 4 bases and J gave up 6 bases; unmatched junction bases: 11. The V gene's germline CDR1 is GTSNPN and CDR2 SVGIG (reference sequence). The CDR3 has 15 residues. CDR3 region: CAWISDRARPGELFF. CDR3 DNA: TGTGCCTGGATTTCAGACAGGGCTCGTCCCGGGGAGCTGTTTTTT.

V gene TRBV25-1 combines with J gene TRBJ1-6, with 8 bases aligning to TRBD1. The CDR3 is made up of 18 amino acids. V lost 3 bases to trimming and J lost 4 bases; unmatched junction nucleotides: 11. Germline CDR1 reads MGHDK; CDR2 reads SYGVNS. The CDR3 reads CASSERRTGSRYNSPLHF. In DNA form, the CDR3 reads TGTGCCAGCAGTGAGCGTCGGACAGGGAGCAGGTATAATTCACCCCTCCACTTT. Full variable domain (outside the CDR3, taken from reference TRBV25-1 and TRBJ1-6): EADIYQTPRYLVIGTGKKITLECSQTMGHDKMYWYQQDPGMELHLIHYSYGVNSTEKGDLSSESTVSRIRTEHFPLTLESARPSHTSQYLCASSERRTGSRYNSPLHFGNGTRLTVT.

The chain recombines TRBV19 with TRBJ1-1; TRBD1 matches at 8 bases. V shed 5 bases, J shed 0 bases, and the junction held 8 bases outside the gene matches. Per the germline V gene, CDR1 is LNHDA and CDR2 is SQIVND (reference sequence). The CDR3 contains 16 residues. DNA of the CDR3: TGTGCCAGTAGTGGACAGGGATGGAGCATGAACACTGAAGCTTTCTTT. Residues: CASSGQGWSMNTEAFF.

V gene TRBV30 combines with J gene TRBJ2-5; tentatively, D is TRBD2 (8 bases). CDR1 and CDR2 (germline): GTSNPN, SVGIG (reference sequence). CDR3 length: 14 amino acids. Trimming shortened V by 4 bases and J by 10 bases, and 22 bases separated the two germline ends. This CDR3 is CAWTLAGSGGGQYF. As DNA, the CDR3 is TGTGCCTGGACCCTAGCGGGCTCAGGGGGGGGCCAGTACTTC. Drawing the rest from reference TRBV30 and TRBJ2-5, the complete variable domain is SQTIHQWPATLVQPVGSPLSLECTVEGTSNPNLYWYRQAAGRGLQLLFYSVGIGQISSEVPQNLSASRPQDRQFILSSKKLLLSDSGFYLCAWTLAGSGGGQYFGPGTRLLVL.

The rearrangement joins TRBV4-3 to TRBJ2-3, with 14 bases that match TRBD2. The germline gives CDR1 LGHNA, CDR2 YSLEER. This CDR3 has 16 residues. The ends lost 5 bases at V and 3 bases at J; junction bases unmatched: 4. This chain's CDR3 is CASSAGLAGGTDTQYF. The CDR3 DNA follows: TGCGCCAGCAGCGCAGGACTAGCGGGAGGAACAGATACGCAGTATTTT.